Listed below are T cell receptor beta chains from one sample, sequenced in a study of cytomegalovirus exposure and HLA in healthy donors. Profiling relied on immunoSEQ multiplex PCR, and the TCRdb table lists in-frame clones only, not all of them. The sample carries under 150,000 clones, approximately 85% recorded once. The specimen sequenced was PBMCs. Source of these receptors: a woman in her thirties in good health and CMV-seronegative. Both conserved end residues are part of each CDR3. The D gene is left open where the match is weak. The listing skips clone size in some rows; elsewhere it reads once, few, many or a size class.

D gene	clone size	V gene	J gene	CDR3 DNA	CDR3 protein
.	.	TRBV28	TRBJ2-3	TGTGCCAGCAGTCTCTCTCAGGGAGATACGCAGTATTTT	CASSLSQGDTQYF
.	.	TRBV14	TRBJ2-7	TGTGCCAGCAGCCAAGATGTAGCAGGGACCTACGAGCAGTACTTC	CASSQDVAGTYEQYF
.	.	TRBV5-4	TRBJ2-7	TGTGCCAGCAGCGTGGACAGCCAAACCTCCTACGAGCAGTACTTC	CASSVDSQTSYEQYF
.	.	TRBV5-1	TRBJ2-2	TGCGCCAGCAGCCCGGGAACTAGCTTAAACGGGGAGCTGTTTTTT	CASSPGTSLNGELFF
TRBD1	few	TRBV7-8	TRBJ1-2	TGTGCCAGCAGCCCCCAGACAGGGACCTATGGCTACACCTTC	CASSPQTGTYGYTF
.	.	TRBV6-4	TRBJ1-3	TGTGCCAGCAGTGACTCGGGGGGCTCTGGAAACACCATATATTTT	CASSDSGGSGNTIYF
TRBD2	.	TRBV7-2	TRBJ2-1	TGTGCCAGCAGGCCCGGGGGGGTATGGAATGAGCAGTTCTTC	CASRPGGVWNEQFF
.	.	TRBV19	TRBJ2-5	TGTGCCAGTAGCCCTAGGCATGGGGAGACCCAGTACTTC	CASSPRHGETQYF
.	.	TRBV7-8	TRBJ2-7	TGTGCCAGCAGCTCGGGTCGGGGCTACGAGCAGTACTTC	CASSSGRGYEQYF
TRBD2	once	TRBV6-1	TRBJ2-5	TGTGCCAGCAGTGAAAGAGGGCGACTAGCGGGTTTCCCGGAGACCCAGTACTTC	CASSERGRLAGFPETQYF
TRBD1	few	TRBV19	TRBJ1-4	TGTGCCAGTAGTATTTCGAGACAGGGCATGAATCGAAAACTGTTTTTT	CASSISRQGMNRKLFF
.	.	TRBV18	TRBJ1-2	TGTGCCAGCTCACCACCCGGGATCTTGGGTGGCTACACCTTC	CASSPPGILGGYTF
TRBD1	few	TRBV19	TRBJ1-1	TGTGCCAGTAGTATTAAGGGGAAGGGGGCCACTGAAGCTTTCTTT	CASSIKGKGATEAFF
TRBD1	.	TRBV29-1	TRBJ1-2	TGCAGCGTTTCCGGGACAGATTTCTATGGCTACACCTTC	CSVSGTDFYGYTF
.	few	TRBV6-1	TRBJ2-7	TGTGCCAGCAGATCGACAGATACCTACGAGCAGTACTTC	CASRSTDTYEQYF
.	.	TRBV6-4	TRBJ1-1	TGTGCCAGCAGATACAGGGAGGGGTACACTGAAGCTTTCTTT	CASRYREGYTEAFF
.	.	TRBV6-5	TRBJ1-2	TGTGCCAGCAATATAGCCGGCTATGGCTACACCTTC	CASNIAGYGYTF
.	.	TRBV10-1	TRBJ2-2	TGCGCCAGCAGCTCGGACGCGGAGGTTTACACCGGGGAGCTGTTTTTT	CASSSDAEVYTGELFF
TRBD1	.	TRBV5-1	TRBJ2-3	TGCGCCAGCAGCTTTAGGACAGGCCGGACAGATACGCAGTATTTT	CASSFRTGRTDTQYF
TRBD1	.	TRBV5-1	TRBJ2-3	TGCGCCAGCAGCTCGACAGGGGACCACGGCACAGATACGCAGTATTTT	CASSSTGDHGTDTQYF
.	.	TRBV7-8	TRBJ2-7	TGTGCCAGCAGCTTGCAGGGGATCCCCTACGAGCAGTACTTC	CASSLQGIPYEQYF
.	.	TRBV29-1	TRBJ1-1	TGCAGCGTTGAACGGGGAGGGGGAGACACTGAAGCTTTCTTT	CSVERGGGDTEAFF
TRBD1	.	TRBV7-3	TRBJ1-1	TGTGCCAGCATCCTCCCACGGACAGGGATGAACACTGAAGCTTTCTTT	CASILPRTGMNTEAFF
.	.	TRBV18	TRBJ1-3	TGTGCCAGCTCACCTTATTCCCCCTCCTCGGGAAACACCATATATTTT	CASSPYSPSSGNTIYF
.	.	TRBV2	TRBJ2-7	TGTGCCAGCAGCCAGGGGAGTGGGGAGTACGAGCAGTACTTC	CASSQGSGEYEQYF
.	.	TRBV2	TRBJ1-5	TGTGCCAGCAGTGAAGCCGCAGAGATGGCCAGGCAGCCCCAGCATTTT	CASSEAAEMARQPQHF
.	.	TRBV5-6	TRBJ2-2	TGTGCCAGCAGCCCCGGGACACCAAGGAGCACCGGGGAGCTGTTTTTT	CASSPGTPRSTGELFF
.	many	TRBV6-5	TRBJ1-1	TGTGCCAGCAGTTACCAGGGAGGAAACACTGAAGCTTTCTTT	CASSYQGGNTEAFF
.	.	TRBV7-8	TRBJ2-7	TGTGCCAGCAGCTTAAAGTTCACGGGAGAGCAGTACTTC	CASSLKFTGEQYF
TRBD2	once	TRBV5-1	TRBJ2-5	TGCGCCAGCAGCTTGGGGCTAGCGGGGAAAGAGACCCAGTACTTC	CASSLGLAGKETQYF
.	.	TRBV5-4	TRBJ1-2	TGTGCCAGCAGCTTGCCGTTAACTAACTATGGCTACACCTTC	CASSLPLTNYGYTF
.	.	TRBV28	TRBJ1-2	TGTGCCAGCAACCCCGGCGGGAGGGCGGTTGGCTACACCTTC	CASNPGGRAVGYTF
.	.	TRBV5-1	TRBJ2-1	TGCGCCTCACACGACAGCGCTATGTACAATGAGCAGTTCTTC	CASHDSAMYNEQFF
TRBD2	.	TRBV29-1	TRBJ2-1	TGCAGCCACCGGACTAGCGGGGGCCCGAGCTCCTACAATGAGCAGTTCTTC	CSHRTSGGPSSYNEQFF
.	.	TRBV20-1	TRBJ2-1	TGCAGTGCTCGCGGCTCCAATGAGCAGTTCTTC	CSARGSNEQFF
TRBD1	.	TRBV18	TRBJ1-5	TGTGCCAGCTCACCGAACGACAGGGGAACGCAGCCCCAGCATTTT	CASSPNDRGTQPQHF
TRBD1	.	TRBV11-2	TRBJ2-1	TGTGCCAGCAGCATAAAGAGGACAGGGGTATTGAACAATGAGCAGTTCTTC	CASSIKRTGVLNNEQFF
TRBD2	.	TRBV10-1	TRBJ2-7	TGCGCCAGCCCGAGGCGGGCGGGGGGCACCTACGAGCAGTACTTC	CASPRRAGGTYEQYF
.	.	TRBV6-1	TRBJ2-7	TGTGCCAGCAGCCGGGACCGACAGGTATACGAGCAGTACTTC	CASSRDRQVYEQYF
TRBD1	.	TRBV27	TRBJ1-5	TGTGCCAGCAGACCAAGCCGAAACAGGGGACGGGTTGGCAATCAGCCCCAGCATTTT	CASRPSRNRGRVGNQPQHF
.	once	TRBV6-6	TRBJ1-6	TGTGCCAGTACTACAGGCTATAATTCACCCCTCCACTTT	CASTTGYNSPLHF
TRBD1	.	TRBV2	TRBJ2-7	TGTGCCAGCAGTAGGACAGGTCCCGAGCAGTACTTC	CASSRTGPEQYF
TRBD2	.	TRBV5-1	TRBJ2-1	TGCGCCAGCAGCTTGACTAGCGGCCTTTTCTTC	CASSLTSGLFF
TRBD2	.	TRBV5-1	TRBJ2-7	TGCGCCAGCAGCTTGGCCCCTAGCGGGCGAGTACGTGAGCAGTACTTC	CASSLAPSGRVREQYF
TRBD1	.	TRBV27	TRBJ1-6	TGTGCCAGCAGCCCAACAGGGGTACGATCACCCCTCCACTTT	CASSPTGVRSPLHF